A selection of T cell receptor beta chains follows, all from one sample in a study of neurological immune-mediated disorders. TCRdb itself ran the 5' RACE reads through MiXCR, one entry per CDR3 protein. The data hold about 74,000 distinct CDR3 sequences, with less than 5.5% observed a single time. What was sequenced was PBMCs. The receptors originated from a man aged 18 to 30 with multiple sclerosis. CDR3s include the opening cysteine and the closing phenylalanine or tryptophan. D genes are given only for firm matches. A row's size may be missing; if present it is once, few, many or a size class.

d_call j_call v_call clone_size cdr3_aa cdr3_nt
- TRBJ2-7 TRBV12-3/TRBV12-4 - CASSSLERAHEQYF TGTGCCAGCAGTTCCTTGGAAAGGGCCCACGAGCAGTACTTC
- TRBJ2-3 TRBV7-9 many CASSLDGSEDTDTQYF TGTGCCAGCAGCTTAGATGGGAGTGAGGACACAGATACGCAGTATTTT
- TRBJ2-3 TRBV20-1 many CSASLSGSDTQYF TGCAGTGCTAGTCTTTCTGGGTCAGATACGCAGTATTTT
- TRBJ2-7 TRBV20-1 many CSARDEIIGADPYEQYF TGCAGTGCTAGAGATGAGATAATTGGCGCGGATCCCTACGAGCAGTACTTC
- TRBJ1-2 TRBV3-1 many CASSYLQGNGYTF TGTGCCAGCAGCTATCTCCAGGGAAATGGCTACACCTTC
- TRBJ2-1 TRBV12-3/TRBV12-4 many CASSLARGNEQFF TGTGCCAGCAGTTTAGCGCGTGGAAATGAGCAGTTCTTC
- TRBJ2-2 TRBV24-1 many CATGAGSGELFF TGTGCCACCGGGGCAGGGTCCGGGGAGCTGTTTTTT
- TRBJ1-1 TRBV10-3 many CAISESIPGATEAFF TGTGCCATCAGTGAGTCGATCCCGGGGGCGACTGAAGCTTTCTTT
- TRBJ1-6 TRBV20-1 many CSARGNQGTPRGSPLNF TGCAGTGCTAGAGGTAACCAAGGGACACCTCGCGGTTCACCCCTCAACTTT
- TRBJ2-2 TRBV10-3 many CAISPENTGELFF TGTGCCATCAGTCCTGAGAACACCGGGGAGCTGTTTTTT
TRBD2 TRBJ2-1 TRBV19 many CASNSGRANGQFF TGTGCCAGTAACTCCGGGAGGGCCAATGGGCAGTTCTTC
- TRBJ2-7 TRBV20-1 few CSARVGSASYEQYF TGCAGTGCTAGAGTGGGGTCTGCCTCCTACGAGCAGTACTTC
TRBD2 TRBJ2-5 TRBV5-1 many CASSSGTSGRAETQYF TGCGCCAGCAGCTCGGGGACTAGCGGGAGGGCGGAGACCCAGTACTTC
- TRBJ2-3 TRBV20-1 many CSASWQVTDTQYF TGCAGTGCTAGTTGGCAAGTCACAGATACGCAGTATTTT
- TRBJ2-3 TRBV29-1 many CSVVDRSDTQYF TGCAGCGTGGTGGACAGATCGGATACGCAGTATTTT
TRBD1 TRBJ2-7 TRBV3-1 many CATKGTAAYEQYF TGTGCCACCAAGGGGACAGCGGCCTACGAGCAGTACTTC
TRBD1 TRBJ1-2 TRBV9 many CASSARQGSYGYTF TGTGCCAGCAGCGCCCGACAGGGAAGCTATGGCTACACCTTC
- TRBJ1-1 TRBV4-2 many CASSQDRAGTEAFF TGTGCCAGCAGCCAAGACCGTGCGGGCACTGAAGCTTTCTTT
- TRBJ1-1 TRBV5-1 many CASSFRSLNTEAFF TGCGCCAGCAGCTTTAGGTCTCTGAACACTGAAGCTTTCTTT
- TRBJ2-5 TRBV20-1 many CSAKAKGVSETQYF TGCAGTGCCAAAGCTAAGGGTGTTTCGGAGACCCAGTACTTC
TRBD1 TRBJ2-2 TRBV20-1 few CSARRDRVSGELFF TGCAGTGCTAGAAGGGACAGGGTGTCCGGGGAGCTGTTTTTT
- TRBJ1-3 TRBV7-2 many CASSLGPGTNTIYF TGTGCCAGCAGCTTAGGTCCAGGGACAAACACCATATATTTT
- TRBJ2-3 TRBV27 many CASSPDTDTQYF TGTGCCAGCAGCCCAGACACAGATACGCAGTATTTT
- TRBJ2-3 TRBV7-2 many CASSADPDTQYF TGTGCCAGCAGCGCCGACCCTGATACGCAGTATTTT
- TRBJ1-2 TRBV7-2 many CASSTRTAGYTF TGTGCCAGCAGCACGCGGACAGCTGGCTACACCTTC
- TRBJ1-5 TRBV15 few CATSSKPNTGQPQNF TGTGCCACCAGCAGCAAACCGAACACTGGACAGCCCCAGAATTTT
TRBD2 TRBJ2-7 TRBV6-2/TRBV6-3 many CASSPREHEQYF TGTGCCAGCAGCCCGCGGGAGCACGAGCAGTACTTC
TRBD2 TRBJ2-3 TRBV6-5 many CASSYSTSGITSTDTQYF TGTGCCAGCAGTTACTCCACTAGCGGGATAACGAGCACAGATACGCAGTATTTT
- TRBJ2-2 TRBV5-1 many CASSLVGGLNTGELFF TGCGCCAGCAGCTTGGTGGGAGGACTTAACACCGGGGAGCTGTTTTTT
TRBD2 TRBJ2-1 TRBV12-3/TRBV12-4 many CASSLRNPLAGGGNEQFF TGTGCCAGCAGTTTACGGAACCCACTAGCGGGGGGTGGTAATGAGCAGTTCTTC
TRBD1 TRBJ1-1 TRBV6-2/TRBV6-3 many CAGGTGGTEAFF TGTGCCGGTGGGACAGGGGGTACTGAAGCTTTCTTT
- TRBJ1-6 TRBV20-1 - CSARGTGNLHF TGCAGTGCTAGAGGAACAGGGAACCTCCACTTT
TRBD1 TRBJ2-7 TRBV9 many CASSVWGQDYEQYF TGTGCCAGCAGCGTATGGGGACAGGACTACGAGCAGTACTTC
TRBD1 TRBJ1-2 TRBV29-1 many CSVRTGTGYGYTF TGCAGCGTCCGAACCGGGACAGGGTATGGCTACACCTTC
TRBD2 TRBJ2-3 TRBV5-1 many CASSLDGGGSDTQYF TGCGCCAGCAGCTTGGACGGCGGGGGGTCGGATACGCAGTATTTT
TRBD1 TRBJ1-1 TRBV12-3/TRBV12-4 many CASSDRAKNTEAFF TGTGCCAGCAGTGACAGGGCAAAAAACACTGAAGCTTTCTTT
TRBD1 TRBJ2-2 TRBV20-1 many CSASGGQGLTGELFF TGCAGTGCTAGTGGGGGACAGGGACTCACCGGGGAGCTGTTTTTT
- TRBJ2-1 TRBV6-5 few CASRAYNEQFF TGTGCCAGCAGGGCATACAATGAGCAGTTCTTC
TRBD2 TRBJ2-3 TRBV5-1 few CASSSGTSGGSGTDTQYF TGCGCCAGCAGCTCCGGGACTAGCGGGGGGTCTGGCACAGATACGCAGTATTTT
- TRBJ2-3 TRBV10-3 many CAISELIQGSTDTQYF TGTGCCATCAGTGAGCTCATTCAGGGGAGCACAGATACGCAGTATTTT
- TRBJ2-1 TRBV19 - CASTTIGEQFF TGTGCCAGTACTACTATAGGTGAGCAGTTCTTC
- TRBJ2-6 TRBV11-2 few CASSLDGGLRANVLTF TGTGCCAGCAGCTTAGATGGGGGGTTAAGGGCCAACGTCCTGACTTTC
- TRBJ2-7 TRBV28 - CASSPPGREQYF TGTGCCAGCAGTCCCCCCGGGCGTGAGCAGTACTTC
TRBD2 TRBJ2-5 TRBV9 many CASSVAGGPQETQYF TGTGCCAGCAGCGTAGCGGGAGGACCCCAAGAGACCCAGTACTTC
- TRBJ1-6 TRBV20-1 - CSARGGTYNSPLNF TGCAGTGCTAGGGGCGGGACCTATAATTCACCCCTCAACTTT
- TRBJ1-2 TRBV24-1 many CATSPTGRGGDGYTF TGTGCCACCAGCCCAACAGGGAGAGGTGGCGATGGCTACACCTTC
- TRBJ1-3 TRBV30 many CAWSEVGSGNTIYF TGTGCCTGGAGTGAGGTTGGCTCTGGAAACACCATATATTTT
- TRBJ2-2 TRBV30 many CAWMWGGTVNTGELFF TGTGCCTGGATGTGGGGGGGGACAGTGAACACCGGGGAGCTGTTTTTT
- TRBJ1-1 TRBV3-1 many CASSRSSGATEAFF TGTGCCAGCAGCCGATCGTCGGGAGCCACTGAAGCTTTCTTT